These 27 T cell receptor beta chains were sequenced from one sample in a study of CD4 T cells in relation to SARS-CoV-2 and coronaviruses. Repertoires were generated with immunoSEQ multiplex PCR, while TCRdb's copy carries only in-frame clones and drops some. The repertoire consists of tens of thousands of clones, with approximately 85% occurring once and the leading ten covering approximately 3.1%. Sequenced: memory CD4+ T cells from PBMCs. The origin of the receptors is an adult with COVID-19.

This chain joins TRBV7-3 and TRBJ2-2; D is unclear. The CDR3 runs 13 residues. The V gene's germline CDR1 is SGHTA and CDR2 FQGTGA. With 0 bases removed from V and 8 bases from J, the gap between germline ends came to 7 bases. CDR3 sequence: CASSLTRSGELFF. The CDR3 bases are TGTGCCAGCAGCTTAACCCGATCGGGGGAGCTGTTTTTT.

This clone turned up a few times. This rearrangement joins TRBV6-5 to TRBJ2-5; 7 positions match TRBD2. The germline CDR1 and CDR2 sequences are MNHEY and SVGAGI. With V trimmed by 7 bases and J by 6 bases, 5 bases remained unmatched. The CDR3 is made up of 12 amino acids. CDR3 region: CASKGEGKTQYF. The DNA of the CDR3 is TGTGCCAGCAAAGGGGAGGGGAAGACCCAGTACTTC.

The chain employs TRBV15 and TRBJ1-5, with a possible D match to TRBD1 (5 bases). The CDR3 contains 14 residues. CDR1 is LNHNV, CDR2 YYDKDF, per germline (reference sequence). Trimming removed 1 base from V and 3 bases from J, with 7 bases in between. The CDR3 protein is CATSRAGTNQPQHF. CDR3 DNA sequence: TGTGCCACCAGCAGAGCAGGGACCAATCAGCCCCAGCATTTT.

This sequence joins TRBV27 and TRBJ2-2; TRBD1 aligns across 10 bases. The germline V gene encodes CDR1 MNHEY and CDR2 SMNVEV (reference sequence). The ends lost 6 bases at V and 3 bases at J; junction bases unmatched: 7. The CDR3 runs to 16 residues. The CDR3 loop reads CASSPRDRGYTGELFF. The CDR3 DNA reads TGTGCCAGCAGCCCCCGGGACAGGGGCTACACCGGGGAGCTGTTTTTT.

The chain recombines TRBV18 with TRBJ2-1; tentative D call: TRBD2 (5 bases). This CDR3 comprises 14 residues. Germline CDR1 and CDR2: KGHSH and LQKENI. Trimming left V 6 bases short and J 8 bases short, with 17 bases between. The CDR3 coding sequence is TGTGCCAGCTCTCGGACGGTCTCCGGGGATGAGCAGTTCTTC. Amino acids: CASSRTVSGDEQFF.

CDR3 loop: CASSQSGTGDTGELFF. The DNA for the CDR3 is TGCGCCAGCAGCCAATCCGGGACAGGGGACACCGGGGAGCTGTTTTTT. V usage is TRBV4-1 and J usage is TRBJ2-2; 10 nucleotides match TRBD1. The CDR3 sequence is 16 residues long. V was pared by 2 bases and J by 3 bases, with 3 bases of the junction left unmatched. Germline V lookup: CDR1 MGHRA, CDR2 YSYEKL.

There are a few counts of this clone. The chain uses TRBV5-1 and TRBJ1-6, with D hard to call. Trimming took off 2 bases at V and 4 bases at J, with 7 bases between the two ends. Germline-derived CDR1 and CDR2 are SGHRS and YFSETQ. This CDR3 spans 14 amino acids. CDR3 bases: TGCGCCAGCAGCTTCCGACGGTATAATTCACCCCTCCACTTT. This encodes CASSFRRYNSPLHF.

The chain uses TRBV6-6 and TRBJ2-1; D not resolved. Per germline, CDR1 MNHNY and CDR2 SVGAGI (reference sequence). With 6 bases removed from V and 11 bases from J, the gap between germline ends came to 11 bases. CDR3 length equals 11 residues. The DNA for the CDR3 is TGTGCCAGCAGGACTGGGTACAAGCAGTTCTTC. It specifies CASRTGYKQFF.

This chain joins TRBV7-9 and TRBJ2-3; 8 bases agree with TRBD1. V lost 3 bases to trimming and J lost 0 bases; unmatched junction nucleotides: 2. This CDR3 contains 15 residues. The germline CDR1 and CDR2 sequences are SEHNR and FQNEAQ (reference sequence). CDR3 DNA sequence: TGTGCCAGCAGCTTTCGACAGGGGAGCACAGATACGCAGTATTTT. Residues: CASSFRQGSTDTQYF.

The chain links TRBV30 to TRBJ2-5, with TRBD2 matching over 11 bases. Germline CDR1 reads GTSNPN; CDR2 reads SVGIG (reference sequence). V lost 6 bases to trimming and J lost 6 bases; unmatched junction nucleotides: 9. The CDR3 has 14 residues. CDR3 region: CACTTSGNVKTQYF. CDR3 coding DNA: TGTGCCTGTACGACTAGCGGGAATGTAAAGACCCAGTACTTC.

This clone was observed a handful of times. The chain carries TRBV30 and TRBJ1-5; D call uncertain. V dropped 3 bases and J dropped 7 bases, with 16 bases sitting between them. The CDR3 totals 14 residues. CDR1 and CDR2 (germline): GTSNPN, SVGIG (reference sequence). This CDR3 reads CAWSVGIRAQPQHF. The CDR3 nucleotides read TGTGCCTGGAGCGTAGGAATTAGGGCCCAGCCCCAGCATTTT.

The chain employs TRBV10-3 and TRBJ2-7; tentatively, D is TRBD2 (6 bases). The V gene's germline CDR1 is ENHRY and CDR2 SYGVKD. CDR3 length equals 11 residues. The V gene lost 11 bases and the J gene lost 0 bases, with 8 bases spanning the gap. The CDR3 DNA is TGTGCCGTCGGGGGCTCCTACGAGCAGTACTTC. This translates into CAVGGSYEQYF.

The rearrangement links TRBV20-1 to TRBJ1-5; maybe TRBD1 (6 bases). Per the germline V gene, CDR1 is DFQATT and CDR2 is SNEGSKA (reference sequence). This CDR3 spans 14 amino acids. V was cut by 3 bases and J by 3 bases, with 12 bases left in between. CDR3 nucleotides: TGCAGTGCTAGTGGGGGGGCCGCCAATCAGCCCCAGCATTTT. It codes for CSASGGAANQPQHF.

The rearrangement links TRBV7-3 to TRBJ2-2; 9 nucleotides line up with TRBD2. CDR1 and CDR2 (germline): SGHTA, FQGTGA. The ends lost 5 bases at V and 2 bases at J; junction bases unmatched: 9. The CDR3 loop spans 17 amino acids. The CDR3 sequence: CASSTTTSGRNTGELFF. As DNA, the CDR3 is TGTGCCAGCAGCACAACGACTAGCGGACGTAACACCGGGGAGCTGTTTTTT.

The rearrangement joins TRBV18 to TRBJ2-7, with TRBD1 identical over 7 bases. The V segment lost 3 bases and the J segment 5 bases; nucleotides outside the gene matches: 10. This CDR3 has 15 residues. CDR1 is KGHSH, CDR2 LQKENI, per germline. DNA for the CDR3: TGTGCCAGCTCACCGCTGGACAGGCCTTCCCACGAGCAGTACTTC. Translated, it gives CASSPLDRPSHEQYF.

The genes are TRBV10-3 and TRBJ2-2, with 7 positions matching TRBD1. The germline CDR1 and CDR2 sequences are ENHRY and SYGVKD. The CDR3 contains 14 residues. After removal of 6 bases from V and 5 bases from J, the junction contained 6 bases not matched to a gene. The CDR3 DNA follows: TGTGCCATCAGAGGGGGCGTAGAAACCGGGGAGCTGTTTTTT. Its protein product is CAIRGGVETGELFF.

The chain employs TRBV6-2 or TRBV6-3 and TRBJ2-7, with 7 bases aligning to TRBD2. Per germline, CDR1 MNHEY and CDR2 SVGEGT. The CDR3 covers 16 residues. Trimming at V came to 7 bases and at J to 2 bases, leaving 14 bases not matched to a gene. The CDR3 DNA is TGTGCCAGCACCCCCCGTCGGGGGGTAGGGACCTACGAGCAGTACTTC. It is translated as CASTPRRGVGTYEQYF.

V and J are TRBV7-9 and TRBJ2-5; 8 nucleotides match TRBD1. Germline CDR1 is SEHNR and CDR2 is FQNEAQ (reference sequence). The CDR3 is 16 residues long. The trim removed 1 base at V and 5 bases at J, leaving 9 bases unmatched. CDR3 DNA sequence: TGTGCCAGCAGCTTAGAAGGACAGGGTTCAGGCGAGACCCAGTACTTC. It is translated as CASSLEGQGSGETQYF.

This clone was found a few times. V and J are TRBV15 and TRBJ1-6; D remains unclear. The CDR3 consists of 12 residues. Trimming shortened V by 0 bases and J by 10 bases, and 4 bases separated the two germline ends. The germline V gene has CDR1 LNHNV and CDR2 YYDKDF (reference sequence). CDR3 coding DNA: TGTGCCACCAGCAGAGATTGGTCACCCCTCCACTTT. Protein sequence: CATSRDWSPLHF.

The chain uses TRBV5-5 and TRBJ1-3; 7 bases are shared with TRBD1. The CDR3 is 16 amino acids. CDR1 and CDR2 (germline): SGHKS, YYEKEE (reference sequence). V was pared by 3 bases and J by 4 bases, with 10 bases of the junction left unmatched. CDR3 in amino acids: CASSYNAGTAGNTIYF. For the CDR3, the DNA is TGTGCCAGCAGCTATAATGCCGGGACAGCCGGAAACACCATATATTTT.

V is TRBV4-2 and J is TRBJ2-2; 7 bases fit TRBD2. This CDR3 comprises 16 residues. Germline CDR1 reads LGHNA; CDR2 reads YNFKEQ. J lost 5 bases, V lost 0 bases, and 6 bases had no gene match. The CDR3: CASSQDIAGVTGELFF. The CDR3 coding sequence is TGTGCCAGCAGCCAAGATATAGCGGGTGTAACCGGGGAGCTGTTTTTT.

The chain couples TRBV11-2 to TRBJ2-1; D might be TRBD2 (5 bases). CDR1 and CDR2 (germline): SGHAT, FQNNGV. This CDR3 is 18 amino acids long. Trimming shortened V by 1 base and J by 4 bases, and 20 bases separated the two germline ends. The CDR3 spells CASSLARWTPSTYNEQFF. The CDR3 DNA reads TGTGCCAGCAGCTTAGCCCGTTGGACTCCTTCAACGTACAATGAGCAGTTCTTC.

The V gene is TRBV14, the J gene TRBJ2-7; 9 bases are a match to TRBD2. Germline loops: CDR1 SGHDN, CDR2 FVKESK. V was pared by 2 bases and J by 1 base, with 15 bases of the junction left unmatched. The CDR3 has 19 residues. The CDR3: CASSQLPSGEQTRSYEQYF. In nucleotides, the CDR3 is TGTGCCAGCAGCCAACTCCCTAGCGGGGAGCAAACTCGGTCCTACGAGCAGTACTTC.

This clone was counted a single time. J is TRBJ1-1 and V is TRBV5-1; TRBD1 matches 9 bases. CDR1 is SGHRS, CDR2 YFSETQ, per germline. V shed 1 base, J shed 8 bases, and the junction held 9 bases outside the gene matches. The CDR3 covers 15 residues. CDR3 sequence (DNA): TGCGCCAGCAGCTTGCTAGCGGGACAGGGCTCAGAAGCTTTCTTT. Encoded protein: CASSLLAGQGSEAFF.

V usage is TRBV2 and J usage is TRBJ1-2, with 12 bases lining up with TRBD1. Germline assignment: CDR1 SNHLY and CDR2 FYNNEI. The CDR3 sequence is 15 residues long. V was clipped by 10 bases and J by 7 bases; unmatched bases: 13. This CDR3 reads CATSGTGGESSGYTF. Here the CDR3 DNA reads TGTGCCACCTCCGGGACAGGGGGCGAATCCAGTGGCTACACCTTC.

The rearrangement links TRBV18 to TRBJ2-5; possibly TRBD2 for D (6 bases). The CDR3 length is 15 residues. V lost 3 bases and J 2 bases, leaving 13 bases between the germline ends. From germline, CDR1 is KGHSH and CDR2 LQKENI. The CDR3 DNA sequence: TGTGCCAGCTCACCGTACAGCGGGCCACAAGAGACCCAGTACTTC. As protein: CASSPYSGPQETQYF.

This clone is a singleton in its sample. The CDR3 nucleotides read TGTGCCAGCAGTTCTTCCGGACAGGAGAACACCATATATTTT. It yields the protein CASSSSGQENTIYF. The gene calls are TRBV6-5 and TRBJ1-3, with 7 bases lining up with TRBD1. This CDR3 region has 14 residues. V was clipped by 4 bases and J by 7 bases; unmatched bases: 7. CDR1 and CDR2 (germline): MNHEY, SVGAGI.